The T cell receptor (beta chain) under discussion was sequenced for a study of immune characterization of retroperitoneal liposarcoma (dated by TCRdb to the late 2010s). The germline V gene provides CDR1 SGHTA and CDR2 FQGNSA. The CDR3, cysteine through phenylalanine, is 17 amino acids long. Only the CDR3 DNA stays, 51 bases, in frame from base 1. Within its sample, this clonotype is medium-sized (0.01 to 0.1%). This receptor's antigen is unknown. Per-base qualities were not stored, and no clone one base away is much larger. The method behind the library was PCR. TCRdb lists the instrument as NextSeq 500. TCRdb redid the processing of the public reads, applying fastp at Q25 and MiXCR, and retained in-frame beta chains. Identical CDR3 proteins give one entry, which carries the most common genes and DNA. This sample gives 2,500 or so distinct CDR3 sequences in total; under 25% of them show up just once. The top ten hold roughly 9.8% of the sample.

The V and J segments used are TRBV7-2 and TRBJ2-1, with TRBD2 matching 14 junction bases. TRBJ2-7 explains the end of the DNA better; the J call may be wrong. The sequenced sample consisted of tumor tissue. This clonotype was sampled from a male donor with retroperitoneal liposarcoma. Here the CDR3 is given as CASSRGTSGSKSYEQYF. The bases are TGTGCCAGCAGCCGCGGGACTAGCGGGAGTAAGTCCTACGAGCAGTACTTC.